These T cell receptor beta chains were read from a single sample in a study of CD8+ T cells in alopecia areata. TCRdb's copy holds only in-frame clones and misses some; the assay was immunoSEQ multiplex PCR. The table records about 94,000 clones, about 71% of them present only once. The sequencing here drew on CD8+ T cells sorted from blood, taken at approximately week 45, from a patient treated with tofacitinib. These receptors were taken from a human donor with alopecia areata. The CDR3 runs from the conserved cysteine through the conserved F or W. The D gene is left open where the match is weak. Clone size is shown for a subset of rows, as once, few, many or a class of expanded clone.

>TRBV4-3|TRBJ1-2|-|-
CASSQDGGDNYGYTF
TGCGCCAGCAGCCAAGATGGAGGAGACAACTATGGCTACACCTTC
>TRBV25-1|TRBJ1-4|few|-
CASSVQGGGEKLFF
TGTGCCAGCAGTGTCCAGGGAGGCGGTGAAAAACTGTTTTTT
>TRBV5-8|TRBJ2-1|few|-
CASSTRWGREQFF
TGTGCCAGCAGCACCCGTTGGGGGAGGGAGCAGTTCTTC
>TRBV5-1|TRBJ1-4|-|-
CASSLRLPTNEKLFF
TGCGCCAGCAGCTTACGATTACCAACTAATGAAAAACTGTTTTTT
>TRBV5-6|TRBJ1-2|-|-
CASSSGDPYGYTF
TGTGCCAGCAGCTCGGGGGACCCATATGGCTACACCTTC
>TRBV15|TRBJ2-1|-|-
CATSSRGEQFF
TGTGCCACCAGCTCCAGGGGTGAGCAGTTCTTC
>TRBV30|TRBJ2-1|-|-
CAWSVLSSGEQFF
TGTGCCTGGAGTGTATTGTCGAGCGGGGAGCAGTTCTTC
>TRBV7-8|TRBJ2-1|-|-
CASSLAPNNEQFF
TGTGCCAGCAGCTTAGCGCCAAACAATGAGCAGTTCTTC
>TRBV11-2|TRBJ1-4|-|TRBD1
CASSFQDRGEKLFF
TGTGCCAGCAGCTTTCAGGACAGGGGTGAAAAACTGTTTTTT
>TRBV29-1|TRBJ2-1|-|-
CSVEVHETSPDEQFF
TGCAGCGTTGAAGTCCACGAAACAAGCCCGGATGAGCAGTTCTTC
>TRBV27|TRBJ2-7|-|-
CASRPGSPSYEQYF
TGTGCCAGCAGACCGGGGTCCCCGTCCTACGAGCAGTACTTC
>TRBV5-1|TRBJ2-2|-|-
CASNQDTGELFF
TGCGCCAGCAATCAGGACACCGGGGAGCTGTTTTTT
>TRBV29-1|TRBJ2-3|few|TRBD1
CSVVKGQGYTDTQYF
TGCAGCGTCGTCAAGGGACAGGGGTACACAGATACGCAGTATTTT
>TRBV25-1|TRBJ2-7|few|-
CASRVGYEQYF
TGTGCCAGCCGGGTAGGGTACGAGCAGTACTTC
>TRBV7-6|TRBJ1-4|few|-
CASFNSAPNEKLFF
TGTGCCAGCTTTAACAGCGCTCCTAATGAAAAACTGTTTTTT
>TRBV6-5|TRBJ2-3|-|-
CASSYLGLQDTQYF
TGTGCCAGCAGTTACTTGGGACTTCAAGATACGCAGTATTTT
>TRBV4-3|TRBJ1-1|-|TRBD1
CASSPAGGDTEAFF
TGCGCCAGCAGCCCCGCAGGGGGTGACACTGAAGCTTTCTTT
>TRBV29-1|TRBJ2-1|-|TRBD1
CSVDLRTGAYNEQFF
TGCAGCGTGGACCTCCGGACAGGGGCATACAATGAGCAGTTCTTC
>TRBV5-1|TRBJ2-7|few|-
CASSLWGQTYEQYF
TGCGCCAGCAGCTTGTGGGGGCAGACCTACGAGCAGTACTTC
>TRBV27|TRBJ2-7|many|TRBD2
CASRRTSGYEQYF
TGTGCCAGCAGAAGGACTAGCGGGTACGAGCAGTACTTC
>TRBV7-3|TRBJ2-4|-|-
CASSLGRVEDIQYF
TGTGCCAGCAGCTTGGGTCGGGTGGAGGACATTCAGTACTTC
>TRBV29-1|TRBJ2-7|few|TRBD2
CSVWGGEYEQYF
TGCAGCGTTTGGGGGGGTGAGTACGAGCAGTACTTC
>TRBV27|TRBJ2-3|-|TRBD1
CASSPWTGSTDTQYF
TGTGCCAGCAGTCCGTGGACAGGAAGCACAGATACGCAGTATTTT
>TRBV29-1|TRBJ1-1|-|-
CSVEWDTNTEAFF
TGCAGCGTTGAATGGGATACGAACACTGAAGCTTTCTTT
>TRBV6-6|TRBJ1-1|-|-
CASSYQSGTEAFF
TGTGCCAGCAGTTATCAGTCGGGCACTGAAGCTTTCTTT
>TRBV4-3|TRBJ2-2|-|-
CASSQAPGAGELFF
TGCGCCAGCAGCCAAGCCCCAGGCGCCGGGGAGCTGTTTTTT
>TRBV6-5|TRBJ2-3|-|-
CASSYSMAAGTDTQYF
TGTGCCAGCAGTTACTCGATGGCAGCAGGCACAGATACGCAGTATTTT
>TRBV10-3|TRBJ2-1|-|TRBD2
CAINPSGGPNEQFF
TGTGCCATCAACCCTAGCGGGGGTCCTAATGAGCAGTTCTTC
>TRBV29-1|TRBJ2-7|-|-
CSVISGNEQYF
TGCAGCGTTATCTCTGGTAACGAGCAGTACTTC
>TRBV6-5|TRBJ1-2|-|-
CASSYSSVYGYTF
TGTGCCAGCAGTTACTCGTCCGTCTATGGCTACACCTTC
>TRBV15|TRBJ2-5|few|-
CATSRDRGSEGETQYF
TGTGCCACCAGCAGAGATCGGGGTTCGGAAGGAGAGACCCAGTACTTC
>TRBV2|TRBJ1-5|-|-
CASSVNSNQPQHF
TGTGCCAGCAGTGTCAATAGCAATCAGCCCCAGCATTTT
>TRBV2|TRBJ2-2|-|TRBD2
CASTERGVTGELFF
TGTGCCAGCACAGAGCGGGGGGTCACCGGGGAGCTGTTTTTT
>TRBV9|TRBJ2-1|-|-
CASSVERAREGEQFF
TGTGCCAGCAGCGTAGAAAGGGCCCGGGAAGGTGAGCAGTTCTTC
>TRBV4-3|TRBJ2-5|-|TRBD1
CASSQDRQGDGKTQYF
TGCGCCAGCAGCCAAGATAGACAGGGGGATGGGAAGACCCAGTACTTC
>TRBV5-1|TRBJ2-3|-|TRBD1
CASSLGGQGATDTQYF
TGCGCCAGCAGCTTGGGTGGACAGGGGGCAACAGATACGCAGTATTTT
>TRBV5-1|TRBJ2-1|-|-
CASSSSASSYNEQFF
TGCGCCAGCAGCTCGTCAGCGAGCTCCTACAATGAGCAGTTCTTC
>TRBV4-1|TRBJ2-7|-|TRBD1
CASSHGQGAYEQYF
TGCGCCAGCAGCCACGGACAGGGGGCCTACGAGCAGTACTTC
>TRBV9|TRBJ2-1|-|-
CASSPLRGPKNSYNEQFF
TGTGCCAGCAGCCCGTTGCGCGGCCCCAAAAATTCCTACAATGAGCAGTTCTTC